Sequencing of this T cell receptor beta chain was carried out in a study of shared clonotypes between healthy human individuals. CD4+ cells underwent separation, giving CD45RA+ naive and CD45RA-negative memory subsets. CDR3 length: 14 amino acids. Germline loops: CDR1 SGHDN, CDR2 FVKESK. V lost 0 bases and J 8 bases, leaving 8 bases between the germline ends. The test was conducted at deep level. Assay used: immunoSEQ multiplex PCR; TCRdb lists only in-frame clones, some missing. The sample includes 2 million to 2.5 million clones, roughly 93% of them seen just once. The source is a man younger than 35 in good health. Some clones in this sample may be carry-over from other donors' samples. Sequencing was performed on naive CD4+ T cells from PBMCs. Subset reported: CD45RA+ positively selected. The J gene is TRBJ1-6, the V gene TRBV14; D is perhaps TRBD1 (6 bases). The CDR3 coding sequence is TGTGCCAGCAGCCAAGATGGGGGGCATTCACCCCTCCACTTT. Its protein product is CASSQDGGHSPLHF.